These 20 T cell receptor beta chains share one sample of origin, sequenced in a study of blood T cell repertoires in COVID-19. The table came from immunoSEQ multiplex PCR; TCRdb's copy has only in-frame clones and leaves some out. The table includes tens of thousands of clones, roughly 90% detected once. Sequencing used peripheral blood. The receptor source for this set is a man aged 50 to 59 with active COVID-19.

The chain combines TRBV7-8 with TRBJ2-5; D is perhaps TRBD2 (5 bases). Germline loops: CDR1 SGHVS, CDR2 FQNEAQ. V lost 7 bases to trimming and J lost 5 bases, with 23 bases between them. The CDR3 extends over 16 amino acids. The CDR3 reads CASTQENDPPGETQYF. Here the CDR3 DNA reads TGTGCCAGCACCCAGGAGAACGACCCACCGGGGGAGACCCAGTACTTC.

The gene calls are TRBV18 and TRBJ2-7, with a tentative D call TRBD1 (5 bases). The CDR3 totals 15 residues. The ends were cut back, 3 bases at V and 0 bases at J, with 12 bases in the middle. Germline V CDR1 and CDR2: KGHSH, LQKENI. The CDR3 is CASSPRTTGSYEQYF. DNA for the CDR3: TGTGCCAGCTCACCGAGGACAACCGGCTCCTACGAGCAGTACTTC.

The chain has TRBV19 and TRBJ2-2, with 14 bases lining up with TRBD2. The germline gives CDR1 LNHDA, CDR2 SQIVND (reference sequence). This CDR3 is built from 19 residues. The trim removed 7 bases at V and 2 bases at J, leaving 12 bases unmatched. In DNA form, the CDR3 reads TGTGCCAGTACCACCCGGACTAGCGGGGGGACAATTAACACCGGGGAGCTGTTTTTT. Translated: CASTTRTSGGTINTGELFF.

V and J are TRBV6-6 and TRBJ2-2, with D possibly being TRBD1 (6 bases). CDR1 is MNHNY, CDR2 SVGAGI, per germline (reference sequence). The CDR3 length is 13 residues. V dropped 4 bases and J dropped 7 bases, with 10 bases sitting between them. The DNA of the CDR3 is TGTGCCAGCAGTTCCCAGGGGCTCGGGGAGCTGTTTTTT. It specifies CASSSQGLGELFF.

The chain links TRBV29-1 to TRBJ2-2, with TRBD1 matching over 9 bases. Germline assignment: CDR1 SQVTM and CDR2 ANQGSEA. The CDR3 loop spans 14 amino acids. CDR3 sequence (DNA): TGCAGTGCCGGGACAGGGACGAACACCGGGGAGCTGTTTTTT. This codes for CSAGTGTNTGELFF.

The V call is TRBV13, the J call TRBJ2-7; D gene unclear. V was pared by 4 bases and J by 2 bases, with 9 bases between. CDR3 length: 13 residues. Germline loops: CDR1 PRHDT, CDR2 FYEKMQ (reference sequence). CDR3 DNA: TGTGCCAGCAGCTCTTACTCAACCTACGAGCAGTACTTC. Translation: CASSSYSTYEQYF.

The chain employs TRBV3-1 (or the pseudogene TRBV3-2) and TRBJ1-2; a weak D match, TRBD1 (5 bases). The CDR3 loop spans 18 amino acids. V was clipped by 4 bases and J by 4 bases, with 25 bases between them. CDR1 and CDR2 (germline): LGHDT, YNNKEL (reference sequence). For the CDR3, the DNA is TGTGCCAGCAGCCGAGCGGGGGAAGGGGCTCGCTCTAGCTATGGCTACACCTTC. It encodes CASSRAGEGARSSYGYTF.

The J gene is TRBJ2-2, the V gene TRBV7-9, with 7 bases matching TRBD1. J gave up 3 bases and V 6 bases, and 4 bases lay outside the gene matches. The CDR3 is 14 residues long. In germline, CDR1 is SEHNR, CDR2 FQNEAQ (reference sequence). Here the CDR3 DNA reads TGTGCCAGCAGACAAGGGACAGACACCGGGGAGCTGTTTTTT. It specifies CASRQGTDTGELFF.

This chain uses TRBV4-1 with TRBJ2-2; 13 bases map to TRBD2. J gave up 3 bases and V 4 bases, and 2 bases lay outside the gene matches. This CDR3 is 16 amino acids long. Germline loops: CDR1 MGHRA, CDR2 YSYEKL. The CDR3 is CASSPLAGGDTGELFF. The CDR3 bases are TGCGCCAGCAGCCCACTAGCGGGGGGGGACACCGGGGAGCTGTTTTTT.

The rearrangement links TRBV12-3 or TRBV12-4 to TRBJ1-5; D gene uncertain. Trimming cost V 6 bases and J 5 bases, with 8 bases left between them. This CDR3 has 12 residues. CDR3 DNA: TGTGCCAGCAGAATGAGTCATCAGCCCCAGCATTTT. It yields the protein CASRMSHQPQHF.

This chain connects TRBV6-2 or TRBV6-3 to TRBJ2-3; a possible D gene is TRBD1 (6 bases). This CDR3 has 14 residues. Germline V gives CDR1 MNHEY, CDR2 SVGEGT. Trimming stripped 5 bases from V and 2 bases from J, with 11 bases between. CDR3 sequence reads: CASSRQGNTDTQYF. The CDR3 DNA sequence: TGTGCCAGCAGTCGGCAGGGGAACACAGATACGCAGTATTTT.

The chain couples TRBV6-5 to TRBJ2-3, with D possibly being TRBD2 (6 bases). V was trimmed by 2 bases and J by 0 bases, leaving 6 bases between them. The CDR3 has 14 residues. Germline V CDR1 and CDR2: MNHEY, SVGAGI. The CDR3 loop is CASSYAGSTDTQYF. The CDR3 DNA is TGTGCCAGCAGTTACGCGGGAAGCACAGATACGCAGTATTTT.

The CDR3 DNA reads TGTGCCAGCAGCCAAGATAGAAAGGCGGCCTACGAGCAGTACTTC. Its translation: CASSQDRKAAYEQYF. The chain couples TRBV3-1 (or the pseudogene TRBV3-2) to TRBJ2-7, with D unresolved. Trimming pared 0 bases from V and 2 bases from J, leaving 11 bases between. Looked up from germline, CDR1 is LGHDT and CDR2 is YNNKEL (reference sequence). CDR3 size: 15 residues.

The chain joins TRBV10-3 to TRBJ2-3, with 9 bases identical to TRBD2. This CDR3 contains 20 residues. CDR1 ENHRY and CDR2 SYGVKD come from the germline V gene. V lost 2 bases to trimming and J lost 2 bases; unmatched junction nucleotides: 17. The CDR3 protein is CAISEPEYFSGGRITDTQYF. The CDR3 nucleotides are TGTGCCATCAGTGAGCCAGAGTATTTTAGCGGGGGTCGGATCACAGATACGCAGTATTTT.

The CDR3 bases are TGTGCCAGCAGCACCCGACAGGGCTACGAGCAGTACTTC. Translation gives CASSTRQGYEQYF. This sequence joins TRBV7-2 and TRBJ2-7; 7 bases match TRBD1. The V and J ends lost 5 bases and 3 bases, in that order; junction bases with no gene match: 4. The germline V gene encodes CDR1 SGHTA and CDR2 FQGNSA. CDR3 length: 13 residues.

This clone was seen a few times. The junction differs from germline at one of its ends, possibly a read error. This chain joins TRBV10-3 and TRBJ1-5, with 11 bases lining up with TRBD1. The CDR3 is 15 amino acids. Germline CDR1 and CDR2: ENHRY and SYGVKD. The CDR3 coding sequence is TGTGCCATCAGCCTGGGACAGGGGGGCAAACAGCCCCAGCATTTT. The encoded protein is CAISLGQGGKQPQHF.

This clone was picked up a small number of times. The V call is TRBV3-1 (or the pseudogene TRBV3-2), the J call TRBJ1-3; D might be TRBD1 (6 bases). The CDR3 extends over 15 amino acids. V was trimmed by 4 bases and J by 0 bases, leaving 10 bases between them. From germline, CDR1 is LGHDT and CDR2 YNNKEL (reference sequence). The CDR3 loop reads CASSLTGGSGNTIYF. The CDR3 DNA reads as TGTGCCAGCAGCCTGACAGGAGGCTCTGGAAACACCATATATTTT.

V is TRBV11-1 and J is TRBJ2-7; weak D call: TRBD1 (5 bases). CDR1 SGHAT and CDR2 FQDESV come from the germline V gene (reference sequence). V was clipped by 2 bases and J by 4 bases, with 6 bases between them. The CDR3 runs to 12 residues. The CDR3 region has the DNA TGTGCCAGCAGCTTAAAGGGGTACGAGCAGTACTTC. This gives the protein CASSLKGYEQYF.

The V gene is TRBV5-5, the J gene TRBJ2-6, with 7 bases that match TRBD1. The CDR3 runs to 15 residues. CDR1 is SGHKS and CDR2 is YYEKEE in the germline V gene (reference sequence). The junction had 3 bases not matched to a gene; V was cut back by 4 bases and J by 2 bases. CDR3 region: CASSLQGPGANVLTF. CDR3 sequence (DNA): TGTGCCAGCAGCCTACAGGGGCCTGGGGCCAACGTCCTGACTTTC.

This chain joins TRBV28 and TRBJ1-1; 7 bases are shared with TRBD1. This CDR3 region has 18 residues. Looked up from germline, CDR1 is MDHEN and CDR2 is SYDVKM. V trimming: 5 bases; J trimming: 1 base; junction bases outside the gene matches: 16. The DNA for the CDR3 is TGTGCCAGCAGTCCAGACGACAGGGATCGATTGAAGAACACTGAAGCTTTCTTT. As protein: CASSPDDRDRLKNTEAFF.